This T cell receptor beta chain was sequenced for a study of OX40 agonist ivuxolimab in advanced cancers. Findings and caveats of the study: Partial responders dosed at 0.1-3.0 mg/kg displayed clonal expansion ranking among the lowest.

Only in-frame clones appear in the TCRdb table, and some are missing; sequencing was by immunoSEQ multiplex PCR. This table has tens of thousands of clones, over 80% appearing once. Regarding this clone: Antigen specificity is unknown.

V was pared by 4 bases and J by 5 bases, with 11 bases of the junction left unmatched. This CDR3 is built from 17 residues. Germline values: CDR1 WNHNN, CDR2 SYGVQD (reference sequence). V gene TRBV10-1 combines with J gene TRBJ2-1; TRBD1 aligns across 10 bases. The receptor was derived from an adult with an advanced solid tumor such as melanoma, head and neck, liver or kidney cancer. Sample: CD4+ or CD8+ T cells sorted from blood, taken in a trial of the OX40 agonist ivuxolimab. The chain's CDR3 is CASSGGVDRGIHNEQFF. The CDR3 region has the DNA TGCGCCAGCAGTGGGGGAGTGGACAGGGGGATCCACAATGAGCAGTTCTTC.